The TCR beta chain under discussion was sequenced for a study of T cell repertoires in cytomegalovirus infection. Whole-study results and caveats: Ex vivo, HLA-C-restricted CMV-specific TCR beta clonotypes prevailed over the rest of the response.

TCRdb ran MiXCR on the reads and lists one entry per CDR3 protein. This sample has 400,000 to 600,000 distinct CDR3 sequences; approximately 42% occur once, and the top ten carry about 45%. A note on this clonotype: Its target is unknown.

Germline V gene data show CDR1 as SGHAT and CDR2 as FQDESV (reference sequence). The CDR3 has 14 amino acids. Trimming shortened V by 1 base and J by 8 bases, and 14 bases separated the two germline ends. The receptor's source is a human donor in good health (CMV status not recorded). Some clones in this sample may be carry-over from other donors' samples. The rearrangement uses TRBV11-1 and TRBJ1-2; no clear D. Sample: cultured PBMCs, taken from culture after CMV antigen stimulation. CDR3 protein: CASSLGSSGLGYTF. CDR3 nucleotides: TGTGCCAGCAGCTTAGGCAGTTCTGGCCTAGGCTACACCTTC.